Shown below are 22 T cell receptor beta chains from a single sample sequenced in a study of response to subunit inactivated influenza vaccine. MiXCR, applied by TCRdb to the RT-PCR reads, yields one record per CDR3 protein. The sample shows more than 550,000 distinct CDR3 sequences, approximately 12% of them seen only once. The specimen was PBMCs from blood, collected on the day of vaccination. These receptors were collected from a man aged 50 to 60 who received an inactivated influenza vaccine.

There are a few counts of this clonotype. The genes are TRBV12-5 and TRBJ2-1; 8 bases are shared with TRBD1. Trimming cost V 0 bases and J 7 bases; bases outside gene matches: 11. This CDR3 comprises 17 residues. Germline CDR1 LGHNT, CDR2 FRNRAP. Here the CDR3 DNA reads TGTGCTAGTGGTTTGGTAAAGACAGGGGTCGGGAGAAATGAGCAGTTCTTC. Translating it yields CASGLVKTGVGRNEQFF. Full variable domain (outside the CDR3, taken from reference TRBV12-5 and TRBJ2-1): DARVTQTPRHKVTEMGQEVTMRCQPILGHNTVFWYRQTMMQGLELLAYFRNRAPLDDSGMPKDRFSAEMPDATLATLKIQPSEPRDSAVYFCASGLVKTGVGRNEQFFGPGTRLTVL.

The chain has TRBV6-2 or TRBV6-3 and TRBJ2-7, with D possibly being TRBD2 (5 bases). V shed 5 bases and J shed 5 bases, with 16 bases lying between them. The CDR3 runs 14 residues. CDR1 is MNHEY, CDR2 SVGEGT, per germline. CDR3 region: CASSTRKGRHEQYF. The DNA for the CDR3 is TGTGCCAGCAGTACCCGGAAAGGGAGACACGAGCAGTACTTC.

This clonotype showed up just a few times. The chain combines TRBV6-5 with TRBJ2-3; D not resolved. Germline V gene sequence: CDR1 MNHEY, CDR2 SVGAGI. The CDR3 runs 16 residues. V gave up 5 bases and J gave up 0 bases, with 15 bases separating them. CDR3 sequence (DNA): TGTGCCAGCAGTGACCGAGACACTACTAGCACAGATACGCAGTATTTT. Translated, it gives CASSDRDTTSTDTQYF.

The chain is built from TRBV6-5 and TRBJ1-2, with a weak D call TRBD1 (5 bases). The CDR3 totals 13 residues. In germline, CDR1 is MNHEY, CDR2 SVGAGI. With 6 bases removed from V and 1 base from J, the gap between germline ends came to 9 bases. CDR3 DNA sequence: TGTGCCAGCAGGTACAGGAATAACTATGGCTACACCTTC. This codes for CASRYRNNYGYTF.

The chain links TRBV24-1 to TRBJ2-2, with D perhaps matching TRBD1 or TRBD2 (5 bases each). The CDR3 consists of 13 residues. The V gene's germline CDR1 is KGHDR and CDR2 SFDVKD. V was shortened by 12 bases and J by 4 bases, with 14 bases between the two germline ends. DNA of the CDR3: TGTGCCGTCCAGTGGGGGATCACCGGGGAGCTGTTTTTT. Protein: CAVQWGITGELFF.

The rearrangement joins TRBV6-1 to TRBJ2-2, with TRBD1 matching 8 bases. The CDR3 sequence is 15 residues long. Trimming at V came to 4 bases and at J to 5 bases, leaving 6 bases not matched to a gene. The V gene's germline CDR1 is MNHNS and CDR2 SASEGT. The CDR3 DNA reads as TGTGCCAGCAGTGGCAGGGGGCTTGGAACCGGGGAGCTGTTTTTT. The encoded protein is CASSGRGLGTGELFF.

This clonotype was picked up a small number of times. This chain links TRBV7-2 with TRBJ2-1, with 10 bases identical to TRBD2. V lost 6 bases to trimming and J lost 4 bases; unmatched junction nucleotides: 6. Germline CDR1 reads SGHTA; CDR2 reads FQGNSA. The CDR3 consists of 15 residues. The CDR3 nucleotides are TGTGCCAGCAGACCTCTAGCGGGGGAGTACAATGAGCAGTTCTTC. It translates to CASRPLAGEYNEQFF.

This clonotype was picked up many times. This chain links TRBV7-9 with TRBJ2-1; the match to TRBD2 covers 8 bases. The CDR3 loop spans 16 amino acids. V trimming: 5 bases; J trimming: 0 bases; junction bases outside the gene matches: 6. Germline V lookup: CDR1 SEHNR, CDR2 FQNEAQ (reference sequence). This chain's CDR3 is CASSPEAGGSYNEQFF. The DNA for the CDR3 is TGTGCCAGCAGCCCCGAGGCGGGAGGCTCCTACAATGAGCAGTTCTTC.

This clonotype was seen a few times. The chain uses TRBV7-9 and TRBJ2-5, with no clear D. Germline-derived CDR1 and CDR2 are SEHNR and FQNEAQ (reference sequence). The CDR3 covers 14 residues. V dropped 7 bases and J dropped 4 bases, with 16 bases sitting between them. CDR3 in amino acids: CASNFGKWRETQYF. The DNA for the CDR3 is TGTGCCAGCAACTTCGGAAAGTGGAGAGAGACCCAGTACTTC.

This chain uses TRBV3-1 with TRBJ2-7; unclear D gene. The CDR3 covers 11 residues. Germline CDR1 and CDR2: LGHDT and YNNKEL (reference sequence). Trimming left V 5 bases short and J 6 bases short, with 8 bases between. CDR3 sequence (DNA): TGTGCCAGCAGCAAAGCGAGCGAGCAGTACTTC. Encoded protein: CASSKASEQYF.

The chain employs TRBV25-1 and TRBJ1-2; no definite D call. Trimming cost V 6 bases and J 7 bases, with 18 bases left between them. This CDR3 is built from 14 residues. The germline CDR1 and CDR2 sequences are MGHDK and SYGVNS. This CDR3 is CASRRGQPGSGYTF. CDR3 coding DNA: TGTGCCAGCAGGAGAGGGCAGCCCGGTTCTGGCTACACCTTC.

This clonotype appeared many times. The rearrangement links TRBV11-2 to TRBJ2-7, with 8 bases identical to TRBD2. Germline V gives CDR1 SGHAT, CDR2 FQNNGV. The CDR3 is 15 amino acids. Unmatched junction bases numbered 6, after V lost 4 bases and J lost 1 base. The CDR3 is CASSSNREGSYEQYF. The CDR3 DNA reads TGTGCCAGCAGCTCTAACCGGGAGGGTTCCTACGAGCAGTACTTC.

This chain joins TRBV7-8 and TRBJ2-7; perhaps TRBD2 as D (5 bases). This CDR3 region has 12 residues. V lost 5 bases to trimming and J lost 7 bases, with 12 bases between them. CDR1 and CDR2 (germline): SGHVS, FQNEAQ. The CDR3 DNA reads TGTGCCAGCAGCCCCGGGGTCGAAGAGCAGTACTTC. Protein: CASSPGVEEQYF.

This clonotype was seen a handful of times. The rearrangement uses TRBV12-3 or TRBV12-4 and TRBJ2-1; 10 positions match TRBD2. V dropped 2 bases and J dropped 4; count of bases not matched to a gene: 2. CDR3 length: 15 residues. CDR3 bases: TGTGCCAGCAGTTTATCGACTAGCGGGTACAATGAGCAGTTCTTC. Protein product: CASSLSTSGYNEQFF.

This clonotype was counted between two and nine times. This chain links TRBV29-1 with TRBJ2-1; 11 positions match TRBD2. J was trimmed by 5 bases and V by 7 bases; bases with no gene match: 7. This CDR3 contains 14 residues. Looked up from germline, CDR1 is SQVTM and CDR2 is ANQGSEA. The CDR3 nucleotides read TGCAGCGGAAAGACTAGCGGGATTAACAATGAGCAGTTCTTC. Encoded protein: CSGKTSGINNEQFF.

The chain recombines TRBV11-2 with TRBJ2-2; the match to TRBD1 covers 9 bases. V gave up 5 bases and J gave up 5 bases; unmatched junction bases: 9. The CDR3 has 16 residues. Germline V lookup: CDR1 SGHAT, CDR2 FQNNGV. Here the CDR3 DNA reads TGTGCCAGCAGCCGGAGAGGACAGGGGATTACCGGGGAGCTGTTTTTT. Translation: CASSRRGQGITGELFF.

The CDR3, as DNA: TGCAGTGCTAGAGATCTAACAGGACAGAACACCGGGGAGCTGTTTTTT. As protein: CSARDLTGQNTGELFF. The chain is built from TRBV20-1 and TRBJ2-2, with a weak D call TRBD1 (5 bases). V lost 0 bases and J lost 1, with 12 bases in between. The germline V gene encodes CDR1 DFQATT and CDR2 SNEGSKA (reference sequence). The CDR3 is 16 amino acids.

V is TRBV20-1 and J is TRBJ1-5; D may be TRBD1 (5 bases). This CDR3 spans 13 amino acids. V lost 6 bases, J lost 7 bases, and 16 bases lay in between. The germline gives CDR1 DFQATT, CDR2 SNEGSKA (reference sequence). CDR3 region: CSAIKQGNQPQHF. CDR3 nucleotides: TGCAGTGCCATAAAGCAGGGTAACCAGCCCCAGCATTTT.

The J gene is TRBJ2-1, the V gene TRBV6-1, with 8 bases fitting TRBD2. Germline V gene lookup returns CDR1 MNHNS and CDR2 SASEGT. The CDR3 spans 14 residues. V lost 6 bases and J lost 7; bases outside the gene matches: 8. The CDR3 region is CASRAAGAFNEQFF. CDR3 bases: TGTGCCAGCAGGGCAGCGGGGGCCTTTAATGAGCAGTTCTTC.

The chain uses TRBV20-1 and TRBJ2-7; 9 bases agree with TRBD2. Germline CDR1 and CDR2: DFQATT and SNEGSKA (reference sequence). V was clipped by 3 bases and J by 3 bases; unmatched bases: 9. CDR3 length: 15 residues. The chain's CDR3 is CSASWGREGIYEQYF. CDR3 coding DNA: TGCAGTGCTAGTTGGGGGCGGGAGGGAATCTACGAGCAGTACTTC.

This chain uses TRBV29-1 with TRBJ2-3; D gene uncertain. The CDR3 extends over 14 amino acids. Germline lookup yields CDR1 SQVTM and CDR2 ANQGSEA. Trimming stripped 6 bases from V and 0 bases from J, with 13 bases between. The CDR3: CSVYSHASTDTQYF. CDR3 sequence (DNA): TGCAGCGTCTACAGCCATGCTAGCACAGATACGCAGTATTTT.

This clonotype was counted at least ten times. The J gene is TRBJ2-7, the V gene TRBV7-8, with 11 bases lining up with TRBD2. V shed 2 bases, J shed 5 bases, and the junction held 11 bases outside the gene matches. Germline values: CDR1 SGHVS, CDR2 FQNEAQ. The CDR3 is 17 residues long. The CDR3 region is CASSLLPTSGSTNEQYF. The DNA of the CDR3 is TGTGCCAGCAGCTTACTTCCAACTAGCGGGAGCACCAACGAGCAGTACTTC.